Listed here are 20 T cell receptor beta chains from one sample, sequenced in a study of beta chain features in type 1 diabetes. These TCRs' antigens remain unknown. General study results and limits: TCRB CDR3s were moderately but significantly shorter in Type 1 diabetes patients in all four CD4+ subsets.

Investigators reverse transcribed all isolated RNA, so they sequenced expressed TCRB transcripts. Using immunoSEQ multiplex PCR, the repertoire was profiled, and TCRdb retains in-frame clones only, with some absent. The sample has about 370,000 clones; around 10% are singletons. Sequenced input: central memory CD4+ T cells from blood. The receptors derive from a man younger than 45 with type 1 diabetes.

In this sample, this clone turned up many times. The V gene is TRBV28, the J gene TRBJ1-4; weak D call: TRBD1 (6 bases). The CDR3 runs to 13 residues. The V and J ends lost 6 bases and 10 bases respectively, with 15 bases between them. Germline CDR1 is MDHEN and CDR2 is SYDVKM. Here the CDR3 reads CASRQMGAGKLFF. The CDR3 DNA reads TGTGCCAGCAGGCAAATGGGGGCTGGAAAACTGTTTTTT.

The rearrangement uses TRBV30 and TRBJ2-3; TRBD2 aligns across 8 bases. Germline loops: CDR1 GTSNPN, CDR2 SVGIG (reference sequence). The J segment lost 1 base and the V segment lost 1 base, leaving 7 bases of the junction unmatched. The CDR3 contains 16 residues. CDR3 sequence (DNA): TGTGCCTGGAGTGAGGGGACTAGTTTCGGCACAGATACGCAGTATTTT. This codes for CAWSEGTSFGTDTQYF.

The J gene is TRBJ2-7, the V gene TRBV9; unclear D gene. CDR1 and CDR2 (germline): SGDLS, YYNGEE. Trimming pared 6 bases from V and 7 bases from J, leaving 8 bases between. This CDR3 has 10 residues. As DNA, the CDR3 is TGTGCCAGCAAGCTGGAGGAGCAGTACTTC. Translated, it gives CASKLEEQYF.

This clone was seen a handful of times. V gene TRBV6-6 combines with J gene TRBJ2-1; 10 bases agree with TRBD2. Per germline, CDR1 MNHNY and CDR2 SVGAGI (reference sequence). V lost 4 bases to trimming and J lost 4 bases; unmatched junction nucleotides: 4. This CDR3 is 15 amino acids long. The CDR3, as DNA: TGTGCCAGCAGTTTTTCTAGCGGGAGTTACAATGAGCAGTTCTTC. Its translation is CASSFSSGSYNEQFF.

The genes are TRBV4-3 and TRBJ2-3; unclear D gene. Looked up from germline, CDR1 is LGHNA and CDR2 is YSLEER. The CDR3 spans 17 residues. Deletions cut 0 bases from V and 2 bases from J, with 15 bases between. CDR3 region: CASSQDSALGNTDTQYF. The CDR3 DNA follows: TGCGCCAGCAGCCAAGATTCGGCACTGGGGAACACAGATACGCAGTATTTT.

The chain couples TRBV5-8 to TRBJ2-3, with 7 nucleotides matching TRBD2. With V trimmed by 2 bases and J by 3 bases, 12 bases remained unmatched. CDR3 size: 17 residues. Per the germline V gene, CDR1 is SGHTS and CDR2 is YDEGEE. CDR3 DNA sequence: TGTGCCAGCAGCTTAAGGTCTGCGGGAGTGGTGACAGATACGCAGTATTTT. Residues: CASSLRSAGVVTDTQYF.

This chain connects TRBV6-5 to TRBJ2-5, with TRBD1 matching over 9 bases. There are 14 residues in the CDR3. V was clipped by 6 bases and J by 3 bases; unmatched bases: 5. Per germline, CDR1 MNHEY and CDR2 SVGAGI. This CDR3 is CASSMDRGKETQYF. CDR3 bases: TGTGCCAGCAGCATGGACAGGGGAAAAGAGACCCAGTACTTC.

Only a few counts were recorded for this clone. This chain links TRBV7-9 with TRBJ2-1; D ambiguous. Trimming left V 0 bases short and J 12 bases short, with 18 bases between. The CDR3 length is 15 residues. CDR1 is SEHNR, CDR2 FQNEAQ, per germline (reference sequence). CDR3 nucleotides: TGTGCCAGCAGCTTAGCGTGGGCAGGACCGATTGGGCAGTTCTTC. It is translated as CASSLAWAGPIGQFF.

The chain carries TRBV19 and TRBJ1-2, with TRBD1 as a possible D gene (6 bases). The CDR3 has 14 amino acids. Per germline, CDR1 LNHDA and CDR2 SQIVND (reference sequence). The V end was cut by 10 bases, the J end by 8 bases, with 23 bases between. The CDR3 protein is CATKLRGGERGYTF. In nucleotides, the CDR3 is TGTGCCACTAAACTAAGAGGGGGAGAAAGGGGCTACACCTTC.

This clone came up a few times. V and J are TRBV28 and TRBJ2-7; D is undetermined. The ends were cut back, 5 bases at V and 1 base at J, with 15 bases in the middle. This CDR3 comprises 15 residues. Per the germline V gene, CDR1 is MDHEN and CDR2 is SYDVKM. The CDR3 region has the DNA TGTGCCAGCAGTCTCCCAACCCCGTATTCCTACGAGCAGTACTTC. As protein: CASSLPTPYSYEQYF. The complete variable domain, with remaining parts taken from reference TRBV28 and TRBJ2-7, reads DVKVTQSSRYLVKRTGEKVFLECVQDMDHENMFWYRQDPGLGLRLIYFSYDVKMKEKGDIPEGYSVSREKKERFSLILESASTNQTSMYLCASSLPTPYSYEQYFGPGTRLTVT.

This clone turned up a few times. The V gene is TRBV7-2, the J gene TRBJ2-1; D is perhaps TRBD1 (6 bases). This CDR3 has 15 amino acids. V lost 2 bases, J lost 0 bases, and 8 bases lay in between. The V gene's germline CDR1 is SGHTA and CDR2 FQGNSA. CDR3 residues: CASSLRTDSYNEQFF. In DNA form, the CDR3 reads TGTGCCAGCAGCTTAAGGACAGACTCCTACAATGAGCAGTTCTTC.

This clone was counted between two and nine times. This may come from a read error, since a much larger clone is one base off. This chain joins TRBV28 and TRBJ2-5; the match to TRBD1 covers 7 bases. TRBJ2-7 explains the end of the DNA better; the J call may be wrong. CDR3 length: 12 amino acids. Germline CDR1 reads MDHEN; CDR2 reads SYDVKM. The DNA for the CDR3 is TGTGCCGGCAGTCCAGACAGGGACGAGCAGTACTTC. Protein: CAGSPDRDEQYF.

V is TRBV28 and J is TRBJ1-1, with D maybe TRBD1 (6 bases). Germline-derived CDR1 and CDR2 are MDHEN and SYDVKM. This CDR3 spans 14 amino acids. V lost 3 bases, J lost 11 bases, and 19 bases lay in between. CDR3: CASSLGVRGGWAFF. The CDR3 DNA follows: TGTGCCAGCAGTTTGGGCGTTCGAGGGGGGTGGGCTTTCTTT.

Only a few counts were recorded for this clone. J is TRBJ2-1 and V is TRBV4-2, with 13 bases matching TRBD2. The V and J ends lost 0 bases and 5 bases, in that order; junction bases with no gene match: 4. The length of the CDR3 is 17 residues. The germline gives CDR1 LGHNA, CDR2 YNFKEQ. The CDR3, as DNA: TGTGCCAGCAGCCAAGAAGGGACTAGCGGGACCAACAATGAGCAGTTCTTC. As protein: CASSQEGTSGTNNEQFF.

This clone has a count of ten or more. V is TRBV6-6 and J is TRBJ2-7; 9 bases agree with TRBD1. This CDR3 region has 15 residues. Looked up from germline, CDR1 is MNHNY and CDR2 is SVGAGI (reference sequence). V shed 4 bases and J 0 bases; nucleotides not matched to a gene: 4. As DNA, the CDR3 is TGTGCCAGCAGTTCTGGGACAGGGAACTCCTACGAGCAGTACTTC. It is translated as CASSSGTGNSYEQYF.

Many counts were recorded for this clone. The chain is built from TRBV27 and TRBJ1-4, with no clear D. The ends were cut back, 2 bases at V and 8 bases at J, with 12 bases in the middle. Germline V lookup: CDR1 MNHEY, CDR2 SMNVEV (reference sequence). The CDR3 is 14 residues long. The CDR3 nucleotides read TGTGCCAGCAGTTTAGAGGGCGTCAGGGAAAAACTGTTTTTT. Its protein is CASSLEGVREKLFF.

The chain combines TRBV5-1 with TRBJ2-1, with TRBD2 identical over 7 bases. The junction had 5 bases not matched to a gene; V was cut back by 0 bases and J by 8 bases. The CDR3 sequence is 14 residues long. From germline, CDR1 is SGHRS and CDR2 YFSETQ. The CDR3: CASSLGELADEQFF. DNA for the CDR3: TGCGCCAGCAGCTTGGGTGAGCTAGCGGATGAGCAGTTCTTC.

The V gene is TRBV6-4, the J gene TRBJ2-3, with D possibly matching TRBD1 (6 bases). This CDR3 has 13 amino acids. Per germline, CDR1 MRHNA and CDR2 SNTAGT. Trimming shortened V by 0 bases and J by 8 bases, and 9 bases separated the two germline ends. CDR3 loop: CASSDSLGGTQYF. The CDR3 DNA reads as TGTGCCAGCAGTGACTCCCTAGGGGGTACGCAGTATTTT.

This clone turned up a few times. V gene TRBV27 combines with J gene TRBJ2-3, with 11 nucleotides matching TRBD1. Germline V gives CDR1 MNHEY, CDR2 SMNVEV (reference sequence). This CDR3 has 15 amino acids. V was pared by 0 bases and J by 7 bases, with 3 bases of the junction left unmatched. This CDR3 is CASSLSDRGHNTQYF. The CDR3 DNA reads TGTGCCAGCAGTTTATCGGACAGGGGGCATAATACGCAGTATTTT.

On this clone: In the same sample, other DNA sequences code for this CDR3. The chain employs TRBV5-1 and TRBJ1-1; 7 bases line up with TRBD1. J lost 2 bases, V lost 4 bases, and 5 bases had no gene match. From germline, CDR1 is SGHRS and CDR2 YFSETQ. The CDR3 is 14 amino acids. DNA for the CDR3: TGCGCCAGCAGCCCGCTAGGGGGCAACACTGAAGCTTTCTTT. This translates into CASSPLGGNTEAFF. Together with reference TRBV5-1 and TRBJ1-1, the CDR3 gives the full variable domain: KAGVTQTPRYLIKTRGQQVTLSCSPISGHRSVSWYQQTPGQGLQFLFEYFSETQRNKGNFPGRFSGRQFSNSRSEMNVSTLELGDSALYLCASSPLGGNTEAFFGQGTRLTVV.